Following are 2 T cell receptor beta chains from one sample sequenced in a study of blood T cell repertoires in COVID-19. Repertoires were generated with immunoSEQ multiplex PCR, while TCRdb's copy carries only in-frame clones and drops some. The data show about 130,000 clones, with 85% to 90% seen just once and 4.3% held by the top ten. Sample: peripheral blood. These receptors came from a human donor in a cohort sampled during active COVID-19.

CDR3 nucleotide sequence: TGTGCCAGCAGTGAAGCAACTGCAGGAACGGGAGGCTACACCTTC. Amino acid sequence: CASSEATAGTGGYTF. The chain couples TRBV6-1 to TRBJ1-2; D gene uncertain. The V and J ends lost 0 bases and 8 bases respectively, with 16 bases between them. The CDR3 runs 15 residues. Germline assignment: CDR1 MNHNS and CDR2 SASEGT.

The CDR3 sequence: CASQQGIDQPQHF. CDR3 nucleotides: TGTGCCAGTCAACAGGGAATTGATCAGCCCCAGCATTTT. This sequence joins TRBV2 and TRBJ1-5, with a tentative D call TRBD1 (6 bases). V shed 9 bases and J shed 5 bases, with 14 bases lying between them. The CDR3 is 13 residues long. Looked up from germline, CDR1 is SNHLY and CDR2 is FYNNEI.